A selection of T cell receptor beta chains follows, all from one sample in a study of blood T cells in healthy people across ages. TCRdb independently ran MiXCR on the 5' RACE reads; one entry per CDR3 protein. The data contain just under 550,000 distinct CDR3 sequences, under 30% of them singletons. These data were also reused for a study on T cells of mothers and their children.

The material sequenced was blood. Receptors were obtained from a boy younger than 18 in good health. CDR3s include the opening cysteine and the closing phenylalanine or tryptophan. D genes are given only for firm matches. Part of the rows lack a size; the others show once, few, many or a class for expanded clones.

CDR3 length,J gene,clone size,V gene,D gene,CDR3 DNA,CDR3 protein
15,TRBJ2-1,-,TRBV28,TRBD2,TGTGCCAGCAGTGCGGGACTAGCGGTCGACAATGAGCAGTTCTTC,CASSAGLAVDNEQFF
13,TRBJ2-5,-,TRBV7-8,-,TGTGCCAGCAGCTTAGACCCTGCGGAGACCCAGTACTTC,CASSLDPAETQYF
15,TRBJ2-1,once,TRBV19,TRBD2,TGTGCCAGTAGTGGAACCGGGACTAGCGGGTACGAGCAGTGCTTC,CASSGTGTSGYEQCF
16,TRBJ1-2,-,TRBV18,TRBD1,TGTGCCAGCTCATCCACTCCAGACAGGGGTTTTGGTGGCTACACCTTC,CASSSTPDRGFGGYTF
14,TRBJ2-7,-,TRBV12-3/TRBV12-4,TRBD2,TGTGCCAGCAGTTTCGGCGGGAGGGCCCTCGAGCAGTACTTC,CASSFGGRALEQYF
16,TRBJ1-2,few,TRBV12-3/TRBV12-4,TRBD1,TGTGCCAGCACCTTAGGGCGGGACAGCCCAATCTATGGCTACACCTTC,CASTLGRDSPIYGYTF
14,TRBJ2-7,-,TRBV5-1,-,TGCGCCAGCAGCTTTGCAGGGGCGGCCTACGAGCAGTACTTC,CASSFAGAAYEQYF
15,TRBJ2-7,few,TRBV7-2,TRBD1,TGTGCCAGCAGCGTCCGACAGGGGGGCTCCTACGAGCAGTACTTC,CASSVRQGGSYEQYF
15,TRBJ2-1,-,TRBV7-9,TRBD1,TGTGCCAGCAGCCCTAGGGGGCTAGCATTGGATGAGCAGTTCTTC,CASSPRGLALDEQFF
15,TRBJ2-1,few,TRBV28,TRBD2,TGTGCCAGCAGTTTCGGGCGGGGGTGGGGGGATGAGCAGTTCTTC,CASSFGRGWGDEQFF
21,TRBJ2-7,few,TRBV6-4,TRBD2,TGTGCCAGCAAAAAAGGGTTGACAGAGAATTATAGACTAGCGGGAGTCGGCGAGCAGTACTTC,CASKKGLTENYRLAGVGEQYF
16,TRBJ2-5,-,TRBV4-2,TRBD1,TGTGCCAGCAGCCCAAACTACCGGGACAGCACTCGGACCCAGTACTTC,CASSPNYRDSTRTQYF
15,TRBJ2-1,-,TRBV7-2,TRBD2,TGTGCCAGCAGCTTAGTGCGCGGGAGCTACAATGAGCAGTTCTTC,CASSLVRGSYNEQFF
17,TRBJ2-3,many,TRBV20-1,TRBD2,TGCAGTGCTCCGGCCGCTAGCGGGAGGGCCGGGGAGGGAACGCAGTATTTT,CSAPAASGRAGEGTQYF
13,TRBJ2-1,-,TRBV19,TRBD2,TGTGCCACCTGGACTAGCGGGAGGGTAGAGCAGTTCTTC,CATWTSGRVEQFF
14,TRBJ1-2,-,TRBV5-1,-,TGCGCCAGCAGCTTGGACAGGGTGGACTATGGCTACACCTTC,CASSLDRVDYGYTF
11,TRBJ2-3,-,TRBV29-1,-,TGCAGCGTGGGGGGCACAGATACGCAGTATTTT,CSVGGTDTQYF
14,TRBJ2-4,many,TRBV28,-,TGTGCCAGCAGTTTGACAGTACCCAAAAACATTCAGTACTTC,CASSLTVPKNIQYF
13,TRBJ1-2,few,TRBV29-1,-,TGCAGCGTTGAAGATGTCTCGGACTATGGCTACACCTTC,CSVEDVSDYGYTF
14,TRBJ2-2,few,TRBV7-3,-,TGTGCCAGCAGCTTACAGGGTCGGACCGGGGAGCTGTTTTTT,CASSLQGRTGELFF
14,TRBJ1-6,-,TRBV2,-,TGTGCCAGCAGATCAGGGGACTTTAATTCACCCCTCCGCTTT,CASRSGDFNSPLRF
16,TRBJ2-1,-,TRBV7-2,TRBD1,TGTGCCAGCAGCGAACCCAGGGGGCCCGGTTACGATGAGCAGTTCTTC,CASSEPRGPGYDEQFF
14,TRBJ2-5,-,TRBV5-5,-,TGTGCCAGCAGCTTGGGTCAGGTGGGGGAGACCCAGTACTTC,CASSLGQVGETQYF
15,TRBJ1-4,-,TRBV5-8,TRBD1,TGTGCCAGCATCCCCCGGGACAGGGTTGATGAAAAACTGTTTTTT,CASIPRDRVDEKLFF
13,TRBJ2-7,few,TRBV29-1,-,TGCAGCGTTGAAACGGAAGACTCCTACGAGCAGTACTTC,CSVETEDSYEQYF
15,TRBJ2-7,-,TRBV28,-,TGTGCCAGCAGCCTTGCCGGGCTAGGCTCCTACGAGCAGTACTTC,CASSLAGLGSYEQYF
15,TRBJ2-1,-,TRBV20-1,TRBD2,TGCAGTGCTAGAGGCCGTAGCGGGGGGGCCTTCGAGCAGTTCTTC,CSARGRSGGAFEQFF
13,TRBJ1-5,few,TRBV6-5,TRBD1,TGTGCCAGCAGTCAGGACAGGGCTCAGCCCCAGCATTTT,CASSQDRAQPQHF
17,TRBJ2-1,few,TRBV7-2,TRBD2,TGTGCCAGCAGCTTAGCGGAGGCTAGCGGGAGAGGAAGTGAGCAGTTCTTC,CASSLAEASGRGSEQFF
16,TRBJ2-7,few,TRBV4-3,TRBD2,TGCGCCAGCAGCCAAGAAAGGGGACTAGCGGCTTACGAGCAGTACTTC,CASSQERGLAAYEQYF